One sample yielded the 23 T cell receptor beta chains listed below, sequenced in a study of cytomegalovirus exposure and HLA in healthy donors. PCR employed 60 Vbeta and 13 Jbeta primers. Some clones are missing from TCRdb's copy, which holds only in-frame ones; the method was immunoSEQ multiplex PCR. Of 110,000 to 150,000 clones listed, approximately 82% were seen once; the top ten hold roughly 10%. The specimen sequenced was PBMCs. These receptor sequences come from an older woman in good health and CMV-seropositive.

This clone has only one observation. The chain employs TRBV18 and TRBJ2-7; 10 bases are shared with TRBD1. V was clipped by 3 bases and J by 0 bases; unmatched bases: 2. CDR3 length: 15 amino acids. CDR1 is KGHSH, CDR2 LQKENI, per germline. In DNA, the CDR3 is TGTGCCAGCTCACCGTGGACAGGGGGCTCCTACGAGCAGTACTTC. Translation: CASSPWTGGSYEQYF.

The rearrangement joins TRBV5-4 to TRBJ1-1; D not certain. This CDR3 has 15 residues. With 0 bases removed from V and 1 base from J, the gap between germline ends came to 10 bases. The V gene's germline CDR1 is SGHNT and CDR2 YYREEE (reference sequence). The CDR3 region has the DNA TGTGCCAGCAGCTTGGTGTCGGGGAGGAACACTGAAGCTTTCTTT. Translated: CASSLVSGRNTEAFF.

The chain combines TRBV4-2 with TRBJ2-5; 7 bases map to TRBD2. The end of the DNA is better explained by TRBJ2-7, so the J call may be wrong. The CDR3 sequence is 16 residues long. Germline V CDR1 and CDR2: LGHNA, YNFKEQ. The CDR3 spells CASSQEERDAPYEQYF. In DNA, the CDR3 is TGTGCCAGCAGCCAAGAAGAGCGGGACGCACCCTACGAGCAGTACTTC.

The table lists this clone with a count of one. This chain links TRBV19 with TRBJ1-2; possible D gene TRBD1, 5 bases. The germline V and J ends were trimmed by 3 bases and 2 bases, with 10 bases remaining between them. Per germline, CDR1 LNHDA and CDR2 SQIVND (reference sequence). The CDR3 covers 14 residues. Here the CDR3 DNA reads TGTGCCAGTAGTATTGCCAGGGTGAACTATGGCTACACCTTC. Protein product: CASSIARVNYGYTF.

CDR3 sequence: CASSPRGARNIQYF. CDR3 DNA sequence: TGTGCCAGCAGTCCCCGTGGAGCTCGAAACATTCAGTACTTC. This chain connects TRBV28 to TRBJ2-4; no clear D. Germline assignment: CDR1 MDHEN and CDR2 SYDVKM. The CDR3 has 14 residues. Between the trimmed V and J ends, which lost 5 bases and 6 bases, there was a span of 14 bases.

The genes are TRBV28 and TRBJ1-1; no clear D. Per germline, CDR1 MDHEN and CDR2 SYDVKM. V was pared by 7 bases and J by 1 base, with 13 bases between. This CDR3 contains 14 residues. CDR3 bases: TGTGCCAGCAACCTTAGTTGGAGGAACACTGAAGCTTTCTTT. Translation: CASNLSWRNTEAFF.

The chain links TRBV4-1 to TRBJ2-4; TRBD2 matches 8 bases. The V gene end was trimmed by 7 bases and the J gene end by 7 bases; junction bases not matched to a gene: 9. CDR1 and CDR2 (germline): MGHRA, YSYEKL. The CDR3 contains 14 residues. DNA for the CDR3: TGCGCCAGCACCCAGGGGCCTAGCGGGAACATTCAGTACTTC. It specifies CASTQGPSGNIQYF.

The rearrangement links TRBV29-1 to TRBJ1-2; no firm D call. Germline loops: CDR1 SQVTM, CDR2 ANQGSEA. The V end was cut by 1 base, the J end by 7 bases, with 16 bases between. The CDR3 contains 14 residues. The CDR3 DNA is TGCAGCGTTGAAGGCGTCCAGCGGGCGGGTGGCTACACCTTC. Its protein is CSVEGVQRAGGYTF.

This clone has just one count. The rearrangement links TRBV7-6 to TRBJ2-5, with D maybe TRBD1 (5 bases). CDR3 size: 14 residues. Per germline, CDR1 SGHVS and CDR2 FNYEAQ. Trimming cost V 1 base and J 4 bases, with 10 bases left between them. In DNA, the CDR3 is TGTGCCAGCAGCTTAGTGCAGGGTCGAGAGACCCAGTACTTC. Translation gives CASSLVQGRETQYF.

About this clone: Other DNA sequences in this specimen translate into the identical CDR3. The chain couples TRBV27 to TRBJ2-7; 13 bases match TRBD2. With 6 bases clipped from V and 2 bases from J, the junction kept 1 base outside the gene matches. The length of the CDR3 is 14 residues. Per germline, CDR1 MNHEY and CDR2 SMNVEV (reference sequence). CDR3 coding DNA: TGTGCCAGCAGGGGACTAGCGGGACCCTACGAGCAGTACTTC. Its translation is CASRGLAGPYEQYF.

The V and J genes are TRBV27 and TRBJ2-2, with TRBD2 identical over 7 bases. Germline CDR1 MNHEY, CDR2 SMNVEV (reference sequence). The CDR3 sequence is 18 residues long. V shed 5 bases and J 0 bases; nucleotides not matched to a gene: 12. The CDR3 sequence is CASSPHEGLAANTGELFF. In DNA, the CDR3 is TGTGCCAGCAGTCCTCACGAGGGGCTAGCGGCGAACACCGGGGAGCTGTTTTTT.

The chain links TRBV11-2 to TRBJ2-3; TRBD1 matches at 7 bases. The CDR3 spans 16 residues. The ends lost 5 bases at V and 0 bases at J; junction bases unmatched: 8. CDR1 and CDR2 (germline): SGHAT, FQNNGV. This chain's CDR3 is CASSGWDRSSTDTQYF. CDR3 DNA sequence: TGTGCCAGCAGCGGGTGGGACAGATCTAGCACAGATACGCAGTATTTT. Full variable domain (outside the CDR3, taken from reference TRBV11-2 and TRBJ2-3): EAGVAQSPRYKIIEKRQSVAFWCNPISGHATLYWYQQILGQGPKLLIQFQNNGVVDDSQLPKDRFSAERLKGVDSTLKIQPAKLEDSAVYLCASSGWDRSSTDTQYFGPGTRLTVL.

This chain links TRBV2 with TRBJ2-5; D is undetermined. This CDR3 comprises 12 residues. Trimming cost V 4 bases and J 2 bases, with 5 bases left between them. The germline gives CDR1 SNHLY, CDR2 FYNNEI. The CDR3 nucleotides are TGTGCCAGCAGTGTACTTCAAGAGACCCAGTACTTC. Translated: CASSVLQETQYF.

CDR3 DNA: TGTGCCAGCAGTCGAGCGGGGGGGGCCTACGAGCAGTACTTC. Residues: CASSRAGGAYEQYF. J is TRBJ2-7 and V is TRBV28, with 10 bases fitting TRBD2. CDR1 is MDHEN and CDR2 is SYDVKM in the germline V gene. The CDR3 has 14 amino acids. V shed 5 bases and J 2 bases; nucleotides not matched to a gene: 3. Full variable domain (missing parts from reference TRBV28 and TRBJ2-7): DVKVTQSSRYLVKRTGEKVFLECVQDMDHENMFWYRQDPGLGLRLIYFSYDVKMKEKGDIPEGYSVSREKKERFSLILESASTNQTSMYLCASSRAGGAYEQYFGPGTRLTVT.

The chain couples TRBV30 to TRBJ1-1; TRBD1 matches at 10 bases. V lost 8 bases, J lost 6 bases, and 18 bases stayed unmatched. The germline CDR1 and CDR2 sequences are GTSNPN and SVGIG (reference sequence). This CDR3 spans 16 amino acids. CDR3 sequence reads: CATSQILGQGRPEAFF. CDR3 in DNA: TGTGCCACCTCCCAGATTTTGGGACAGGGGAGGCCTGAAGCTTTCTTT.

The CDR3 sequence is CASSAGLAGGPPYEQYF. CDR3 in DNA: TGTGCCAGCAGTGCCGGGCTAGCGGGCGGGCCACCTTACGAGCAGTACTTC. V and J are TRBV5-5 and TRBJ2-7; TRBD2 matches 8 bases. V trimming: 5 bases; J trimming: 4 bases; junction bases outside the gene matches: 17. Germline V gives CDR1 SGHKS, CDR2 YYEKEE (reference sequence). There are 17 residues in the CDR3. The whole variable domain, filled in from reference TRBV5-5 and TRBJ2-7, reads DAGVTQSPTHLIKTRGQQVTLRCSPISGHKSVSWYQQVLGQGPQFIFQYYEKEERGRGNFPDRFSARQFPNYSSELNVNALLLGDSALYLCASSAGLAGGPPYEQYFGPGTRLTVT.

This clone was seen only once. Here the CDR3 DNA reads TGTGCCAGCAGCTTCGGTGAGCAGTTCTTC. Residues: CASSFGEQFF. The chain recombines TRBV7-9 with TRBJ2-1; D is uncertain. The germline V gene encodes CDR1 SEHNR and CDR2 FQNEAQ (reference sequence). The CDR3 runs to 10 residues. Trimming took off 3 bases at V and 9 bases at J, with 3 bases between the two ends.

The genes are TRBV7-2 and TRBJ2-5; TRBD2 matches at 8 bases. This CDR3 region has 17 residues. CDR1 SGHTA and CDR2 FQGNSA come from the germline V gene. V shed 5 bases, J shed 6 bases, and the junction held 17 bases outside the gene matches. The CDR3 region is CASSPPGGGGPGKTQYF. As DNA, the CDR3 is TGTGCCAGCAGCCCCCCGGGGGGGGGAGGGCCGGGGAAGACCCAGTACTTC.

The rearrangement uses TRBV9 and TRBJ1-4; 11 bases match TRBD1. The V gene end was trimmed by 3 bases and the J gene end by 13 bases; junction bases not matched to a gene: 8. CDR1 is SGDLS and CDR2 is YYNGEE in the germline V gene. The CDR3 is 14 residues long. The CDR3 DNA reads TGTGCCAGCAGCGGGGGGACAGGGGGAGAGAGACTGTTTTTT. Amino acids: CASSGGTGGERLFF.

In this sample, this clone turned up a few times. An end of the junction does not agree with germline; a read error may underlie this. This chain connects TRBV7-7 to TRBJ2-3; a possible D gene is TRBD2 (5 bases). The CDR3 length is 15 residues. Germline V lookup: CDR1 SSHAT, CDR2 FNYEAQ (reference sequence). CDR3: CASSPLSGGTDTQYF. CDR3 DNA sequence: TGTGCTAGCAGCCCCCTGAGCGGAGGCACAGATACGCAGTATTTT.

The chain is built from TRBV4-1 and TRBJ1-5; 9 nucleotides agree with TRBD1. Germline CDR1 and CDR2: MGHRA and YSYEKL. V was clipped by 2 bases and J by 7 bases; unmatched bases: 9. CDR3 length equals 16 residues. CDR3 amino acids: CASSQPTTGGRQPQHF. For the CDR3, the DNA is TGCGCCAGCAGCCAACCGACGACAGGGGGGAGGCAGCCCCAGCATTTT.

This chain joins TRBV27 and TRBJ2-3; 8 bases line up with TRBD2. The CDR3 spans 16 residues. J lost 4 bases, V lost 6 bases, and 12 bases had no gene match. Germline lookup yields CDR1 MNHEY and CDR2 SMNVEV (reference sequence). The CDR3 bases are TGTGCCAGCAGACAGCGCCCCGGGACTAGTGCAGATACGCAGTATTTT. Translation: CASRQRPGTSADTQYF.

The CDR3 here is CASSHTGTVTGELFF. CDR3 nucleotide sequence: TGTGCCAGCAGCCATACCGGGACTGTGACCGGGGAGCTGTTTTTT. The chain uses TRBV28 and TRBJ2-2; D perhaps matches TRBD2 (6 bases). CDR1 and CDR2 (germline): MDHEN, SYDVKM. The CDR3 is made up of 15 amino acids. Trimming cost V 6 bases and J 5 bases, with 16 bases left between them.